The entry that follows covers one T cell receptor beta chain sequence. Its antigen is currently unknown. Germline assignment: CDR1 DFQATT and CDR2 SNEGSKA (reference sequence). The germline V and J ends were trimmed by 5 bases and 2 bases, with 5 bases remaining between them. The CDR3 sequence is 11 residues long. These data originate in a study of post-analysis software for immune sequencing data. Study-wide results and limits: Patients had higher frequencies than controls of roughly 5 TRBV segments, including TRBV5-6, TRBV5-1 and TRBV20-1.

TCR beta libraries were prepared from cDNA with unique molecular identifiers. MiXCR was run by TCRdb on the PCR reads, yielding one entry per CDR3 protein. The sample includes about 820,000 distinct CDR3 sequences, around 50% of them seen just once. The source is a girl aged 10 to 17 with multiple sclerosis. Sequenced material: blood. J is TRBJ2-3 and V is TRBV20-1; D not resolved. Here the CDR3 reads CSAVSTDTQYF. The CDR3 DNA is TGCAGTGCTGTTTCCACAGATACGCAGTATTTT.